The 18 T cell receptor beta chains below all came from one sample that was sequenced in a study of blood T cell repertoires in COVID-19. Sequencing was performed with immunoSEQ multiplex PCR; in TCRdb, only in-frame clones are kept and a portion is missing. The sample holds approximately 150,000 clones, over 80% seen once. The sequenced sample consisted of peripheral blood. Receptor source: a woman aged 45 to 65 with acute or convalescent COVID-19.

The gene calls are TRBV3-1 (or the pseudogene TRBV3-2) and TRBJ2-2; D is possibly TRBD1 (7 bases). The CDR3 is 16 residues long. CDR1 and CDR2 (germline): LGHDT, YNNKEL (reference sequence). Trimming took off 0 bases at V and 6 bases at J, with 14 bases between the two ends. The CDR3 sequence is CASSQDPQGGPGELFF. The CDR3 DNA follows: TGTGCCAGCAGCCAAGATCCCCAGGGGGGCCCCGGGGAGCTGTTTTTT.

This clone appeared a few times. V and J are TRBV9 and TRBJ1-1; 7 nucleotides align to TRBD1. CDR3 size: 13 residues. The germline CDR1 and CDR2 sequences are SGDLS and YYNGEE. V shed 4 bases and J 4 bases; nucleotides not matched to a gene: 4. The CDR3 sequence: CASSLRQGTEAFF. The CDR3 nucleotides read TGTGCCAGCAGCCTCCGACAGGGCACTGAAGCTTTCTTT.

V gene TRBV15 combines with J gene TRBJ1-2; 8 bases are a match to TRBD1. There are 17 residues in the CDR3. CDR1 LNHNV and CDR2 YYDKDF come from the germline V gene (reference sequence). Losses at the gene ends were 2 bases for V and 2 bases for J; bases not matched to a gene: 10. The CDR3 DNA reads TGTGCCACCAGCAGACGAATAGAAACAGGGGGGAACTATGGCTACACCTTC. This encodes CATSRRIETGGNYGYTF.

This chain links TRBV4-1 with TRBJ1-3; possible D gene TRBD1, 6 bases. This CDR3 spans 16 amino acids. Between the trimmed V and J ends, which lost 4 bases and 3 bases, there was a span of 16 bases. Germline loops: CDR1 MGHRA, CDR2 YSYEKL. CDR3 in amino acids: CASSLEGGAFGNTIYF. The CDR3 nucleotides are TGCGCCAGCAGCCTGGAGGGGGGGGCTTTTGGAAACACCATATATTTT.

The chain recombines TRBV6-5 with TRBJ2-2; TRBD2 agrees at 7 bases. Germline CDR1 is MNHEY and CDR2 is SVGAGI. CDR3 length equals 15 residues. V lost 0 bases and J lost 5; bases outside the gene matches: 3. In nucleotides, the CDR3 is TGTGCCAGCAGTTACTCTGGGGGGGAAACCGGGGAGCTGTTTTTT. Translation gives CASSYSGGETGELFF.

This clone was seen just once. The chain employs TRBV9 and TRBJ2-7; D is perhaps TRBD1 (5 bases). This CDR3 region has 14 residues. Between the trimmed V and J ends, which lost 2 bases and 7 bases, there was a span of 16 bases. Germline-derived CDR1 and CDR2 are SGDLS and YYNGEE. The CDR3: CASSVDMPAREQYF. The CDR3 bases are TGTGCCAGCAGCGTGGACATGCCGGCGAGGGAGCAGTACTTC.

The chain uses TRBV5-1 and TRBJ1-2, with 7 bases that match TRBD1. Trimming at V came to 0 bases and at J to 8 bases, leaving 13 bases not matched to a gene. This CDR3 is 16 amino acids long. Germline V gives CDR1 SGHRS, CDR2 YFSETQ. The CDR3 DNA reads as TGCGCCAGCAGCTTGGCTCTTCCTGGACAGGCGTCGGGCTACACCTTC. Encoded protein: CASSLALPGQASGYTF.

V usage is TRBV27 and J usage is TRBJ2-7; tentative D call: TRBD2 (6 bases). Germline V gene lookup returns CDR1 MNHEY and CDR2 SMNVEV (reference sequence). This CDR3 contains 16 residues. Trimming stripped 5 bases from V and 3 bases from J, with 20 bases between. The CDR3 loop reads CASSLSWGEIDYEQYF. The DNA for the CDR3 is TGTGCCAGCAGTCTCTCGTGGGGGGAAATAGACTACGAGCAGTACTTC.

The sample holds a few counts of this clone. The rearrangement joins TRBV7-9 to TRBJ2-7, with D tentatively TRBD1 (5 bases). The germline V gene encodes CDR1 SEHNR and CDR2 FQNEAQ (reference sequence). The CDR3 loop spans 14 amino acids. Trimming took off 4 bases at V and 0 bases at J, with 10 bases between the two ends. CDR3 sequence: CASSSTAASYEQYF. The DNA of the CDR3 is TGTGCCAGCAGCTCGACAGCAGCCTCCTACGAGCAGTACTTC.

The CDR3 bases are TGCAGTGCTAGTGGCTTATTTGACAGCGATAATTCACCCCTCCACTTT. This codes for CSASGLFDSDNSPLHF. J is TRBJ1-6 and V is TRBV20-1, with a possible D match to TRBD1 (5 bases). V was shortened by 3 bases and J by 5 bases, with 17 bases between the two germline ends. CDR3 length: 16 amino acids. Germline CDR1 and CDR2: DFQATT and SNEGSKA (reference sequence).

This clone was seen just once. This CDR3 reads CASSLPAGYTDTQYF. CDR3 nucleotide sequence: TGTGCCAGCAGTCTCCCAGCGGGATACACAGATACGCAGTATTTT. The V and J genes are TRBV25-1 and TRBJ2-3; TRBD2 matches at 7 bases. Trimming cost V 5 bases and J 2 bases; bases outside gene matches: 7. CDR1 and CDR2 (germline): MGHDK, SYGVNS. This CDR3 has 15 amino acids. Looking up the rest from reference TRBV25-1 and TRBJ2-3 gives the full variable domain: EADIYQTPRYLVIGTGKKITLECSQTMGHDKMYWYQQDPGMELHLIHYSYGVNSTEKGDLSSESTVSRIRTEHFPLTLESARPSHTSQYLCASSLPAGYTDTQYFGPGTRLTVL.

V usage is TRBV4-1 and J usage is TRBJ2-3; 7 nucleotides agree with TRBD1. After removal of 1 base from V and 5 bases from J, the junction contained 3 bases not matched to a gene. Germline V lookup: CDR1 MGHRA, CDR2 YSYEKL. There are 14 residues in the CDR3. The CDR3 protein is CASSQGQGGDTQYF. CDR3 in DNA: TGCGCCAGCAGCCAAGGACAGGGTGGAGATACGCAGTATTTT.

The J gene is TRBJ1-1, the V gene TRBV4-1; D is unresolved. V lost 0 bases and J lost 5, with 16 bases in between. CDR1 MGHRA and CDR2 YSYEKL come from the germline V gene. The CDR3 consists of 16 residues. In nucleotides, the CDR3 is TGCGCCAGCAGCCAAGATGTGGCCTCCGCCTCGACTGAAGCTTTCTTT. Its protein is CASSQDVASASTEAFF.

In this sample, this clone turned up once. This chain connects TRBV6-5 to TRBJ1-1; unclear D gene. This CDR3 has 15 residues. CDR1 and CDR2 from the germline V gene are MNHEY and SVGAGI. Trimming left V 0 bases short and J 4 bases short, with 12 bases between. CDR3 bases: TGTGCCAGCAGTTACTCGTGGCTCACGGGCACTGAAGCTTTCTTT. It encodes CASSYSWLTGTEAFF.

The rearrangement uses TRBV5-1 and TRBJ1-5; TRBD1 is a possible D gene (6 bases). This CDR3 comprises 15 residues. Between the trimmed V and J ends, which lost 4 bases and 1 base, there was a span of 12 bases. Germline V gene data show CDR1 as SGHRS and CDR2 as YFSETQ. CDR3 sequence: CASSPTDRSNQPQHF. CDR3 coding DNA: TGCGCCAGCAGCCCAACGGACAGAAGCAATCAGCCCCAGCATTTT. Drawing the rest from reference TRBV5-1 and TRBJ1-5, the complete variable domain is KAGVTQTPRYLIKTRGQQVTLSCSPISGHRSVSWYQQTPGQGLQFLFEYFSETQRNKGNFPGRFSGRQFSNSRSEMNVSTLELGDSALYLCASSPTDRSNQPQHFGDGTRLSIL.

The V and J genes are TRBV7-3 and TRBJ2-7, with TRBD2 matching over 7 bases. The trim removed 5 bases at V and 1 base at J, leaving 8 bases unmatched. The CDR3 loop spans 15 amino acids. Per germline, CDR1 SGHTA and CDR2 FQGTGA. The CDR3 loop reads CASSRGLDLSYEQYF. CDR3 coding DNA: TGTGCCAGCAGCCGTGGACTAGATCTGTCCTACGAGCAGTACTTC.

The chain is built from TRBV12-3 or TRBV12-4 and TRBJ1-5, with 10 bases aligning to TRBD1. This CDR3 has 13 amino acids. The V segment lost 3 bases and the J segment 11 bases; nucleotides outside the gene matches: 4. The CDR3 loop is CASSLEDRGSQHF. The CDR3 DNA reads TGTGCCAGCAGTTTGGAGGACAGGGGGTCCCAGCATTTT.

The rearrangement links TRBV11-2 to TRBJ2-7; 10 bases are shared with TRBD2. V shed 4 bases and J 2 bases; nucleotides not matched to a gene: 8. CDR1 SGHAT and CDR2 FQNNGV come from the germline V gene. CDR3 length: 16 amino acids. CDR3 region: CASSSTPSGRAYEQYF. The CDR3 nucleotides read TGTGCCAGCAGCTCAACTCCTAGCGGGAGAGCCTACGAGCAGTACTTC.